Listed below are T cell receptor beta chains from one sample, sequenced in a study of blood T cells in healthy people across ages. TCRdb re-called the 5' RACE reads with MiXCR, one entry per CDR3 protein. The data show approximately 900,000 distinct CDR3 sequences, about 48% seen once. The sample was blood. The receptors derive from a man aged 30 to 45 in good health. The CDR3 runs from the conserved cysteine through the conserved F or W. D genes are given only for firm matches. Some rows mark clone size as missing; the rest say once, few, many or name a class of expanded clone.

CDR3 DNA: TGTGCCAGCAGTATTGGCGTGCGGGATGCGCAGTATTTT; CDR3 protein: CASSIGVRDAQYF; clone size: -; V gene: TRBV7-6; J gene: TRBJ2-3; D gene: -
CDR3 DNA: TGCAGCGCCCGGCCCGGGACTAGTATGCATGAGCAGTTCTTC; CDR3 protein: CSARPGTSMHEQFF; clone size: -; V gene: TRBV29-1; J gene: TRBJ2-1; D gene: TRBD2
CDR3 DNA: TGCAGTGCTAGATTCTATGGCTACACCTTC; CDR3 protein: CSARFYGYTF; clone size: -; V gene: TRBV20-1; J gene: TRBJ1-2; D gene: -
CDR3 DNA: TGTGCCAGCAGTTACAACCCAGGGTACCCCTTGGATACGCAGTATTTT; CDR3 protein: CASSYNPGYPLDTQYF; clone size: -; V gene: TRBV6-2/TRBV6-3; J gene: TRBJ2-3; D gene: -
CDR3 DNA: TGTGCCAGCAGCGACGACGAGCAATGGACCCAGTACTTC; CDR3 protein: CASSDDEQWTQYF; clone size: -; V gene: TRBV27; J gene: TRBJ2-5; D gene: -
CDR3 DNA: TGTGCCAGCAGCTGGAGCGGGGGGACAGCTGAGACCCAGTACTTC; CDR3 protein: CASSWSGGTAETQYF; clone size: -; V gene: TRBV7-6; J gene: TRBJ2-5; D gene: TRBD2
CDR3 DNA: TGTGCCAGCAGCGGCTACAGGGGGCGCGGGAGCAATCAGCCCCAGCATTTT; CDR3 protein: CASSGYRGRGSNQPQHF; clone size: few; V gene: TRBV9; J gene: TRBJ1-5; D gene: TRBD1
CDR3 DNA: TGCGTCAGCAGCTTGGCAGGACAGGGAACCCACGAGCAGTACTTC; CDR3 protein: CVSSLAGQGTHEQYF; clone size: -; V gene: TRBV5-1; J gene: TRBJ2-7; D gene: TRBD1
CDR3 DNA: TGTGCCAGCAGCTTAGGCCCAGGATACAATGAGCAGTTCTTC; CDR3 protein: CASSLGPGYNEQFF; clone size: -; V gene: TRBV7-2; J gene: TRBJ2-1; D gene: -
CDR3 DNA: TGCGCCAGCAGCGGGGACGGCTCTGGAAACACCATATATTTT; CDR3 protein: CASSGDGSGNTIYF; clone size: once; V gene: TRBV5-1; J gene: TRBJ1-3; D gene: -
CDR3 DNA: TGTGCCAGCAGTTACTCATTACAGGCCCCTAACTATGGCTACACCTTC; CDR3 protein: CASSYSLQAPNYGYTF; clone size: -; V gene: TRBV6-5; J gene: TRBJ1-2; D gene: -
CDR3 DNA: TGTGCCAGCAGTTCGGGTAACAATCAGCCCCAGCATTTT; CDR3 protein: CASSSGNNQPQHF; clone size: -; V gene: TRBV28; J gene: TRBJ1-5; D gene: -
CDR3 DNA: TGCAGCGTTGAGGTTAACTATGGCTACACCTTC; CDR3 protein: CSVEVNYGYTF; clone size: many; V gene: TRBV29-1; J gene: TRBJ1-2; D gene: -
CDR3 DNA: TGTGCCAGCAGCCAAGATTCGAAGGACGAGCAGTACTTC; CDR3 protein: CASSQDSKDEQYF; clone size: -; V gene: TRBV4-2; J gene: TRBJ2-7; D gene: -
CDR3 DNA: TGCAGTGCTAGAGATTGGAGCTCTGGGGCCAACGTCCTGACTTTC; CDR3 protein: CSARDWSSGANVLTF; clone size: -; V gene: TRBV20-1; J gene: TRBJ2-6; D gene: -
CDR3 DNA: TGTGCCACCAGCATAACTAGCGGGGGTTTCTCCTACAATGAGCAGTTCTTC; CDR3 protein: CATSITSGGFSYNEQFF; clone size: many; V gene: TRBV15; J gene: TRBJ2-1; D gene: TRBD2
CDR3 DNA: TGTGCCAGCAGCTTCGGGACAGGAGACACAGATACGCAGTATTTT; CDR3 protein: CASSFGTGDTDTQYF; clone size: few; V gene: TRBV7-8; J gene: TRBJ2-3; D gene: TRBD1
CDR3 DNA: TGCGCCAGCAGCCAAGCCGGGACAGGGATCAATGAGCAGTTCTTC; CDR3 protein: CASSQAGTGINEQFF; clone size: -; V gene: TRBV4-3; J gene: TRBJ2-1; D gene: TRBD1
CDR3 DNA: TGCGCCAGCAGCCCACTTCCGGGACAGGGAAACACCATATATTTT; CDR3 protein: CASSPLPGQGNTIYF; clone size: -; V gene: TRBV4-1; J gene: TRBJ1-3; D gene: TRBD1
CDR3 DNA: TGCAGCGTCCGACAGGGACAGGGTGCGGTCACCGGGGAGCTGTTTTTT; CDR3 protein: CSVRQGQGAVTGELFF; clone size: -; V gene: TRBV29-1; J gene: TRBJ2-2; D gene: TRBD1
CDR3 DNA: TGTGCCAGCAGTTTTAGGATATCGGGACTAGCCCCCAATGAGCAGTTCTTC; CDR3 protein: CASSFRISGLAPNEQFF; clone size: -; V gene: TRBV12-3/TRBV12-4; J gene: TRBJ2-1; D gene: TRBD2
CDR3 DNA: TGTGCCAGCAGTACAGGGGGGGCTGGCTACACCTTC; CDR3 protein: CASSTGGAGYTF; clone size: few; V gene: TRBV6-5; J gene: TRBJ1-2; D gene: TRBD1
CDR3 DNA: TGTGCCAGCAGCGTAGAGGCGAGGGGGACATCAGCCTCGCGAGAGCAGTACTTC; CDR3 protein: CASSVEARGTSASREQYF; clone size: once; V gene: TRBV9; J gene: TRBJ2-5; D gene: -
CDR3 DNA: TGTGCCAGCAGTGAAGCGGGGCAGGGGAATTCACCCCTCCACTTT; CDR3 protein: CASSEAGQGNSPLHF; clone size: -; V gene: TRBV6-1; J gene: TRBJ1-6; D gene: -
CDR3 DNA: TGTGCCAGCAGCCGCGGGGGGGATAGCAATCAGCCCCAGCATTTT; CDR3 protein: CASSRGGDSNQPQHF; clone size: few; V gene: TRBV12-3/TRBV12-4; J gene: TRBJ1-5; D gene: -
CDR3 DNA: TGCAGCGGGAATCCCCAGGCGGATGGCTACACCTTC; CDR3 protein: CSGNPQADGYTF; clone size: -; V gene: TRBV29-1; J gene: TRBJ1-2; D gene: -
CDR3 DNA: TGTGCCAGCAGCATCGGACAGGGCGAATCAAGGGAAAAACTGTTTTTT; CDR3 protein: CASSIGQGESREKLFF; clone size: few; V gene: TRBV7-9; J gene: TRBJ1-4; D gene: TRBD1
CDR3 DNA: TGTGCCAGCAGTGAGGGTGGCTACACCTTC; CDR3 protein: CASSEGGYTF; clone size: few; V gene: TRBV2; J gene: TRBJ1-2; D gene: -
CDR3 DNA: TGTGCCAGCAGTTACTCCGACAGGGGGACCTACGAGCAGTACTTC; CDR3 protein: CASSYSDRGTYEQYF; clone size: few; V gene: TRBV6-5; J gene: TRBJ2-7; D gene: TRBD1
CDR3 DNA: TGTGCCAGCAGTTTTGATGGGGTGCGCGGGGCCAACGTCCTGACTTTC; CDR3 protein: CASSFDGVRGANVLTF; clone size: -; V gene: TRBV12-3/TRBV12-4; J gene: TRBJ2-6; D gene: -
CDR3 DNA: TGTGCCAGCAGCCAGGACAGTTTCTATGGCTACACCTTC; CDR3 protein: CASSQDSFYGYTF; clone size: few; V gene: TRBV16; J gene: TRBJ1-2; D gene: -
CDR3 DNA: TGTGCCAGCAGCTTAGGAGTGTCCAGGAATTCCTACGAGCAGTACTTC; CDR3 protein: CASSLGVSRNSYEQYF; clone size: few; V gene: TRBV7-2; J gene: TRBJ2-7; D gene: -
CDR3 DNA: TGCAACGTTGAAGCCGGGATCTATCAGCAGTACTTC; CDR3 protein: CNVEAGIYQQYF; clone size: -; V gene: TRBV29-1; J gene: TRBJ2-4; D gene: -
CDR3 DNA: TGTGCCAGCAGTTTAGCAACGGGACAGGCTTTCCAAGAGACCCAGTACTTC; CDR3 protein: CASSLATGQAFQETQYF; clone size: -; V gene: TRBV12-3/TRBV12-4; J gene: TRBJ2-5; D gene: TRBD1
CDR3 DNA: TGCAGCGTTGTCCCCAGGGGGACAAATGGCTACACCTTC; CDR3 protein: CSVVPRGTNGYTF; clone size: -; V gene: TRBV29-1; J gene: TRBJ1-2; D gene: TRBD1
CDR3 DNA: TGTGCCAGCACCGTAGCGGGGGGAAGCAATGAGCAGTTCTTC; CDR3 protein: CASTVAGGSNEQFF; clone size: few; V gene: TRBV28; J gene: TRBJ2-1; D gene: TRBD2
CDR3 DNA: TGTGCCAGCAGTTCTCCACAGGGTCTTAATGAAAAACTGTTTTTT; CDR3 protein: CASSSPQGLNEKLFF; clone size: few; V gene: TRBV28; J gene: TRBJ1-4; D gene: -
CDR3 DNA: TGTGCCAGCATTGATTGGGATGACGGGCCCTACGAGCAGTACTTC; CDR3 protein: CASIDWDDGPYEQYF; clone size: -; V gene: TRBV6-8; J gene: TRBJ2-7; D gene: -
CDR3 DNA: TGCGCCAGCAGCTTGGCCCAGGGACTAAAGGGGACCCAGTACTTC; CDR3 protein: CASSLAQGLKGTQYF; clone size: -; V gene: TRBV5-1; J gene: TRBJ2-5; D gene: TRBD2
CDR3 DNA: TGCAGTGCCGTCTCAAACAGGGGGTTCGCAGATACGCAGTATTTT; CDR3 protein: CSAVSNRGFADTQYF; clone size: -; V gene: TRBV20-1; J gene: TRBJ2-3; D gene: TRBD1
CDR3 DNA: TGTGCCAGCAGTCAAGGGGCACAGGGACGGAGCTCCTATAATTCACCCCTCCACTTT; CDR3 protein: CASSQGAQGRSSYNSPLHF; clone size: once; V gene: TRBV4-2; J gene: TRBJ1-6; D gene: -
CDR3 DNA: TGTGCCAGCAGCGAGGGACTAGGGAGCTACAATGAGCAGTTCTTC; CDR3 protein: CASSEGLGSYNEQFF; clone size: few; V gene: TRBV9; J gene: TRBJ2-1; D gene: TRBD2
CDR3 DNA: TGTGCCAACAAATCAGACGGGATAATCACCTTC; CDR3 protein: CANKSDGIITF; clone size: -; V gene: TRBV6-6; J gene: TRBJ1-2; D gene: -
CDR3 DNA: TGTGCCAGCAGTTCCGCAACAGGGGGCCGGACTGAAGCTTTCTTT; CDR3 protein: CASSSATGGRTEAFF; clone size: -; V gene: TRBV28; J gene: TRBJ1-1; D gene: TRBD1
CDR3 DNA: TGTGCCAGCAGTTACACAGGGGGTTACTACGAGCAGTTCTTC; CDR3 protein: CASSYTGGYYEQFF; clone size: -; V gene: TRBV6-5; J gene: TRBJ2-1; D gene: TRBD1
CDR3 DNA: TGTGCCAGCAGTTACTCGATGCCCAAGGAGGTCTATGGCTACACCTTC; CDR3 protein: CASSYSMPKEVYGYTF; clone size: -; V gene: TRBV6-5; J gene: TRBJ1-2; D gene: -
CDR3 DNA: TGCGCCAGCGGCCAAGAGGTAGGGAACACTGAAGCTTTCTTT; CDR3 protein: CASGQEVGNTEAFF; clone size: -; V gene: TRBV4-3; J gene: TRBJ1-1; D gene: -
CDR3 DNA: TGTGCCAGCACCGGCGGGGGAGCCTACACAGATACGCAGTATTTT; CDR3 protein: CASTGGGAYTDTQYF; clone size: few; V gene: TRBV2; J gene: TRBJ2-3; D gene: TRBD2
CDR3 DNA: TGCGCCAGCAGCTTGAAGGCCTGGGATTCTTTTCTTGATTCACCCCTCCACTTT; CDR3 protein: CASSLKAWDSFLDSPLHF; clone size: -; V gene: TRBV5-1; J gene: TRBJ1-6; D gene: -
CDR3 DNA: TGCAGCGTTGGAGGCGGGGGCTACAATGAGCAGTTCTTC; CDR3 protein: CSVGGGGYNEQFF; clone size: -; V gene: TRBV29-1; J gene: TRBJ2-1; D gene: TRBD2
CDR3 DNA: TGCGCCAGCAGCCAAGATATCCAGTATAGCAATCAGCCCCGGCATTTT; CDR3 protein: CASSQDIQYSNQPRHF; clone size: -; V gene: TRBV4-3; J gene: TRBJ1-5; D gene: -
CDR3 DNA: TGTGCCAGCAGTTTATACGGACAGGGTGACCAAGAGACCCAGTACTTC; CDR3 protein: CASSLYGQGDQETQYF; clone size: -; V gene: TRBV28; J gene: TRBJ2-5; D gene: TRBD1
CDR3 DNA: TGTGCCAGCAGCAAACAGGGATCCTATGGCTACACCTTC; CDR3 protein: CASSKQGSYGYTF; clone size: -; V gene: TRBV3-1; J gene: TRBJ1-2; D gene: -
CDR3 DNA: TGTGCAGGCAGCTTCCAAGGGACTAGCGGGGGATACAATGAGCAGTTCTTC; CDR3 protein: CAGSFQGTSGGYNEQFF; clone size: -; V gene: TRBV7-2; J gene: TRBJ2-1; D gene: TRBD2